Each of the 30 T cell receptor beta chains below was sequenced from the same sample in a study of Tregs in tolerant kidney transplant recipients. The table came from immunoSEQ multiplex PCR; TCRdb's copy has only in-frame clones and leaves some out. The sample shows around 98,000 clones, approximately 93% of them seen only once. The sequences come from CD4+ T cells from blood, collected before the transplant. All receptors derive from a human donor who received a combined kidney and bone marrow transplant.

The chain combines TRBV4-3 with TRBJ2-3; D is ambiguous. Looked up from germline, CDR1 is LGHNA and CDR2 is YSLEER. The ends were cut back, 0 bases at V and 2 bases at J, with 12 bases in the middle. There are 16 residues in the CDR3. CDR3 residues: CASSQENRGSTDTQYF. The CDR3 region has the DNA TGCGCCAGCAGCCAAGAAAATAGAGGTTCCACAGATACGCAGTATTTT.

The sample holds a few counts of this clone. J is TRBJ1-5 and V is TRBV11-2; D gene uncertain. CDR1 SGHAT and CDR2 FQNNGV come from the germline V gene. The CDR3 covers 17 residues. Trimming removed 0 bases at V and 1 base at J, with 13 bases between. CDR3 residues: CASSLDRVGGSNQPQHF. In DNA, the CDR3 is TGTGCCAGCAGCTTAGATAGGGTGGGAGGGAGCAATCAGCCCCAGCATTTT. The entire variable domain, with the rest obtained from reference TRBV11-2 and TRBJ1-5, is as follows: EAGVAQSPRYKIIEKRQSVAFWCNPISGHATLYWYQQILGQGPKLLIQFQNNGVVDDSQLPKDRFSAERLKGVDSTLKIQPAKLEDSAVYLCASSLDRVGGSNQPQHFGDGTRLSIL.

The chain links TRBV9 to TRBJ2-5; D call uncertain. CDR3 size: 15 residues. Per the germline V gene, CDR1 is SGDLS and CDR2 is YYNGEE. Trimming removed 0 bases at V and 2 bases at J, with 11 bases between. In nucleotides, the CDR3 is TGTGCCAGCAGCGTAGAAGGCAGGTCGCAAGAGACCCAGTACTTC. Translation gives CASSVEGRSQETQYF.

This clone was counted between two and nine times. The chain couples TRBV5-1 to TRBJ1-2, with 9 bases lining up with TRBD1. Germline V lookup: CDR1 SGHRS, CDR2 YFSETQ. The V and J ends lost 3 bases and 2 bases, in that order; junction bases with no gene match: 5. CDR3 length equals 15 residues. In DNA, the CDR3 is TGCGCCAGCAGCTCCTCCGGGACAGGGAACTATGGCTACACCTTC. Protein sequence: CASSSSGTGNYGYTF. Looking up the rest from reference TRBV5-1 and TRBJ1-2 gives the full variable domain: KAGVTQTPRYLIKTRGQQVTLSCSPISGHRSVSWYQQTPGQGLQFLFEYFSETQRNKGNFPGRFSGRQFSNSRSEMNVSTLELGDSALYLCASSSSGTGNYGYTFGSGTRLTVV.

J is TRBJ2-2 and V is TRBV11-2; TRBD1 agrees at 7 bases. This CDR3 has 15 amino acids. V gave up 5 bases and J gave up 7 bases; unmatched junction bases: 10. Per germline, CDR1 SGHAT and CDR2 FQNNGV. CDR3 DNA: TGTGCCAGCAGCGAAACCGGGACAGAGGACGGGGAGCTGTTTTTT. This sequence encodes CASSETGTEDGELFF.

The chain carries TRBV5-1 and TRBJ2-4, with D possibly matching TRBD2 (5 bases). Trimming left V 4 bases short and J 14 bases short, with 16 bases between. CDR1 is SGHRS and CDR2 is YFSETQ in the germline V gene. CDR3 size: 12 residues. CDR3 sequence: CASSPGGPNEYF. The CDR3 DNA sequence: TGCGCCAGCAGCCCTGGAGGACCGAATGAGTACTTC.

The rearrangement uses TRBV5-6 and TRBJ1-6, with D tentatively TRBD1 (6 bases). Per germline, CDR1 SGHDT and CDR2 YYEEEE. Trimming cost V 4 bases and J 4 bases, with 12 bases left between them. This CDR3 is 15 amino acids long. Here the CDR3 reads CASSPRTEYNSPLHF. The CDR3, as DNA: TGTGCCAGCAGCCCTCGGACAGAGTATAATTCACCCCTCCACTTT.

J is TRBJ1-5 and V is TRBV25-1; no clear D. The V end lost 2 bases, the J end lost 6 bases, and 11 bases lay between the germline ends. Germline CDR1 is MGHDK and CDR2 is SYGVNS. CDR3 size: 14 residues. The CDR3 DNA follows: TGTGCCAGCAGTGAAGGGTGGGAGGGTCAGCCCCAGCATTTT. Its protein is CASSEGWEGQPQHF.

The chain couples TRBV5-4 to TRBJ2-3, with 7 nucleotides matching TRBD1. CDR3 length: 15 residues. Germline values: CDR1 SGHNT, CDR2 YYREEE (reference sequence). J was trimmed by 1 base and V by 4 bases; bases with no gene match: 6. CDR3 coding DNA: TGTGCCAGCAGCGCATACAGGGGTGGCACAGATACGCAGTATTTT. Amino acid sequence: CASSAYRGGTDTQYF. Full variable domain (outside the CDR3, taken from reference TRBV5-4 and TRBJ2-3): ETGVTQSPTHLIKTRGQQVTLRCSSQSGHNTVSWYQQALGQGPQFIFQYYREEENGRGNFPPRFSGLQFPNYSSELNVNALELDDSALYLCASSAYRGGTDTQYFGPGTRLTVL.

The J gene is TRBJ1-1, the V gene TRBV18; 9 bases are a match to TRBD1. This CDR3 spans 15 amino acids. Trimming took 6 bases from V and 0 from J; bases not matched to a gene: 5. From germline, CDR1 is KGHSH and CDR2 LQKENI. CDR3 in DNA: TGTGCCAGCTCCCCGACAGGGGGACTGAACACTGAAGCTTTCTTT. This translates into CASSPTGGLNTEAFF.

The chain is built from TRBV6-6 and TRBJ2-1; D may be TRBD2 (6 bases). V dropped 4 bases and J dropped 3 bases, with 13 bases sitting between them. The V gene's germline CDR1 is MNHNY and CDR2 SVGAGI (reference sequence). This CDR3 contains 15 residues. CDR3 protein: CASSLGVRGYNEQFF. The CDR3 DNA sequence: TGTGCCAGCAGTTTGGGGGTGCGGGGCTACAATGAGCAGTTCTTC.

The rearrangement uses TRBV5-1 and TRBJ2-1; tentative D call: TRBD1 (5 bases). V lost 2 bases and J lost 9, with 12 bases in between. In germline, CDR1 is SGHRS, CDR2 YFSETQ. The CDR3 sequence is 13 residues long. The CDR3 DNA follows: TGCGCCAGCAGCTTTATTACAGGCTCTGAGCAGTTCTTC. This gives the protein CASSFITGSEQFF.

This rearrangement joins TRBV25-1 to TRBJ2-2; a weak D match, TRBD2 (5 bases). Trimming cost V 3 bases and J 7 bases, with 15 bases left between them. The CDR3 has 15 residues. Germline V gives CDR1 MGHDK, CDR2 SYGVNS. CDR3 residues: CASSDQIGDYGELFF. CDR3 DNA sequence: TGTGCCAGCAGTGATCAAATCGGGGATTACGGGGAGCTGTTTTTT.

The chain has TRBV2 and TRBJ1-1; TRBD1 matches 7 bases. Germline trimming cut 4 bases from V and 8 bases from J; bases unmatched to any gene: 7. Germline values: CDR1 SNHLY, CDR2 FYNNEI. The CDR3 loop spans 13 amino acids. DNA of the CDR3: TGTGCCAGCAGTGGGGAGACAGGGCGCGAAGCTTTCTTT. It specifies CASSGETGREAFF.

The rearrangement joins TRBV19 to TRBJ1-5; a possible D gene is TRBD1 (5 bases). The CDR3 is 13 amino acids. CDR1 is LNHDA, CDR2 SQIVND, per germline (reference sequence). Trimming left V 5 bases short and J 9 bases short, with 14 bases between. The CDR3 sequence is CASSSMTASPQHF. The CDR3 coding sequence is TGTGCCAGTAGTTCCATGACAGCGTCGCCCCAGCATTTT. Filled out from reference TRBV19 and TRBJ1-5, the complete variable domain reads DGGITQSPKYLFRKEGQNVTLSCEQNLNHDAMYWYRQDPGQGLRLIYYSQIVNDFQKGDIAEGYSVSREKKESFPLTVTSAQKNPTAFYLCASSSMTASPQHFGDGTRLSIL.

This rearrangement joins TRBV7-8 to TRBJ1-5; D is uncertain. Per the germline V gene, CDR1 is SGHVS and CDR2 is FQNEAQ. CDR3 length equals 15 residues. The V gene lost 5 bases and the J gene lost 0 bases, with 11 bases spanning the gap. The CDR3 DNA follows: TGTGCCAGCAGCCCCCAGCGGGTTAGCAATCAGCCCCAGCATTTT. Translation gives CASSPQRVSNQPQHF.

The chain has TRBV28 and TRBJ2-5; D perhaps matches TRBD1 (6 bases). The CDR3 extends over 15 amino acids. Germline V lookup: CDR1 MDHEN, CDR2 SYDVKM. V was clipped by 3 bases and J by 3 bases, with 14 bases between them. The CDR3, as DNA: TGTGCCAGCAGTTTGTCCTCACAGGGAGAAGAGACCCAGTACTTC. Amino acids: CASSLSSQGEETQYF.

This clone was counted a single time. Compared with germline, one end of the junction differs, possibly owing to a read error. The chain combines TRBV5-1 with TRBJ2-5; maybe TRBD1 (7 bases). Germline-derived CDR1 and CDR2 are SGHRS and YFSETQ. This CDR3 spans 18 amino acids. For the CDR3, the DNA is TGCGCCAGCAACCCTGGCAGGAGGGGGCGTCCAGTTCAAGAGGCCCAGTACTTC. Translating gives CASNPGRRGRPVQEAQYF.

The chain carries TRBV7-3 and TRBJ2-7, with D maybe TRBD1 (5 bases). This CDR3 comprises 13 residues. Looked up from germline, CDR1 is SGHTA and CDR2 is FQGTGA. V lost 2 bases and J 6 bases, leaving 11 bases between the germline ends. The CDR3 DNA follows: TGTGCCAGCAGCTTAGGGGTCCAGGGCGAGCAGTACTTC. Translating gives CASSLGVQGEQYF.

The count of this clone is one. The CDR3 DNA reads TGTGCTAGTGGGATGGAGGGGGCGCGGGCTACCGGGGAGCTGTTTTTT. Translation gives CASGMEGARATGELFF. The V call is TRBV12-5, the J call TRBJ2-2, with a possible D match to TRBD1 (7 bases). Germline V gene data show CDR1 as LGHNT and CDR2 as FRNRAP. Trimming shortened V by 6 bases and J by 5 bases, and 19 bases separated the two germline ends. This CDR3 spans 16 amino acids.

This clone was picked up one time. The chain uses TRBV14 and TRBJ1-2; D is ambiguous. Germline V gene data show CDR1 as SGHDN and CDR2 as FVKESK. V was trimmed by 0 bases and J by 8 bases, leaving 13 bases between them. The CDR3 has 14 residues. CDR3 nucleotides: TGTGCCAGCAGCCAAGACAGGCGTGACCGGGGCTACACCTTC. As protein: CASSQDRRDRGYTF.

The rearrangement links TRBV4-2 to TRBJ2-1; 10 bases map to TRBD2. This CDR3 has 17 amino acids. CDR1 LGHNA and CDR2 YNFKEQ come from the germline V gene. V lost 4 bases, J lost 5 bases, and 11 bases stayed unmatched. CDR3 residues: CASSRQTSGGAHNEQFF. The CDR3 DNA is TGTGCCAGCAGCCGGCAAACCAGCGGGGGGGCCCACAATGAGCAGTTCTTC.

V is TRBV7-3 and J is TRBJ2-4, with 8 nucleotides matching TRBD1. This CDR3 spans 16 amino acids. CDR1 is SGHTA, CDR2 FQGTGA, per germline. V gave up 2 bases and J gave up 7 bases; unmatched junction bases: 10. As DNA, the CDR3 is TGTGCCAGCAGCTTAGGCTGGACAGGGAACAGGAACATTCAGTACTTC. Protein product: CASSLGWTGNRNIQYF.

The chain is built from TRBV7-2 and TRBJ1-4; D perhaps matches TRBD1 (6 bases). V lost 3 bases and J lost 5, with 10 bases in between. Germline loops: CDR1 SGHTA, CDR2 FQGNSA. The CDR3 sequence is 14 residues long. The CDR3 DNA reads as TGTGCCAGCAGCTTTTATGGACAGAATGAAAAACTGTTTTTT. Translated, it gives CASSFYGQNEKLFF.

V and J are TRBV7-9 and TRBJ2-4, with TRBD1 matching over 9 bases. CDR3 length equals 16 residues. V dropped 5 bases and J dropped 8; count of bases not matched to a gene: 13. The germline CDR1 and CDR2 sequences are SEHNR and FQNEAQ (reference sequence). CDR3 nucleotide sequence: TGTGCCAGCAGCCAAACAGGGGGCGGGACTTACCACATTCAGTACTTC. Its protein product is CASSQTGGGTYHIQYF.

This clone was detected only a few times. The same CDR3 is also encoded by other DNA sequences in this sample. The genes are TRBV9 and TRBJ2-5; D gene unclear. The germline V gene has CDR1 SGDLS and CDR2 YYNGEE. The CDR3 covers 13 residues. V lost 0 bases, J lost 1 base, and 4 bases lay in between. The CDR3 loop reads CASSVASQETQYF. The CDR3 DNA reads as TGTGCCAGCAGCGTAGCCAGCCAAGAGACCCAGTACTTC.

Details on this clone: The same CDR3 can be traced to other DNA sequences in this sample. V usage is TRBV6-5 and J usage is TRBJ1-6; no definite D call. Per the germline V gene, CDR1 is MNHEY and CDR2 is SVGAGI. Trimming stripped 0 bases from V and 13 bases from J, with 13 bases between. This CDR3 is built from 14 residues. This CDR3 is CASSYSRGFSPLHF. As DNA, the CDR3 is TGTGCCAGCAGTTACTCGAGAGGGTTCTCCCCCCTCCACTTT.

The rearrangement links TRBV29-1 to TRBJ2-4, with 12 nucleotides matching TRBD2. Germline V gene data show CDR1 as SQVTM and CDR2 as ANQGSEA. J gave up 10 bases and V 7 bases, and 8 bases lay outside the gene matches. The CDR3 is 13 amino acids. In DNA, the CDR3 is TGCAGCGCCACGACTAGCGGGAGAGGTATTCAGTACTTC. Translated: CSATTSGRGIQYF.

The V call is TRBV5-1, the J call TRBJ2-1; a possible D gene is TRBD2 (6 bases). This CDR3 has 16 amino acids. Trimming shortened V by 0 bases and J by 0 bases, and 10 bases separated the two germline ends. Germline lookup yields CDR1 SGHRS and CDR2 YFSETQ. CDR3 sequence: CASSLVAGISYNEQFF. The CDR3 DNA is TGCGCCAGCAGCTTGGTCGCGGGAATCTCCTACAATGAGCAGTTCTTC.

The CDR3 is CASSLAKGQGLTYNEQFF. CDR3 sequence (DNA): TGTGCCAGCAGCTTGGCTAAGGGACAGGGACTAACCTACAATGAGCAGTTCTTC. The chain recombines TRBV5-6 with TRBJ2-1, with 9 bases lining up with TRBD1. The CDR3 covers 18 residues. V lost 0 bases and J lost 2; bases outside the gene matches: 9. The germline V gene has CDR1 SGHDT and CDR2 YYEEEE. Variable domain in full (rest from reference TRBV5-6 and TRBJ2-1): DAGVTQSPTHLIKTRGQQVTLRCSPKSGHDTVSWYQQALGQGPQFIFQYYEEEERQRGNFPDRFSGHQFPNYSSELNVNALLLGDSALYLCASSLAKGQGLTYNEQFFGPGTRLTVL.